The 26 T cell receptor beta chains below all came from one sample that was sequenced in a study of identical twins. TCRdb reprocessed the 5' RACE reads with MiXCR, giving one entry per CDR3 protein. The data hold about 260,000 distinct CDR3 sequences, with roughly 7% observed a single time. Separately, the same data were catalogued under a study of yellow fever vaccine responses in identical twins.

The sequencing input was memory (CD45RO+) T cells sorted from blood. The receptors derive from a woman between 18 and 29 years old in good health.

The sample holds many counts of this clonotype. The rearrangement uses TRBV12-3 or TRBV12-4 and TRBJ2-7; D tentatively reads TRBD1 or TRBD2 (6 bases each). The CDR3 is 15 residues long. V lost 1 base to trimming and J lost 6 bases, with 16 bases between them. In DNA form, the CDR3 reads TGTGCCAGCAGTTTAGGACAGGTAACTAGCACCGAGCAGTACTTC. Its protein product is CASSLGQVTSTEQYF.

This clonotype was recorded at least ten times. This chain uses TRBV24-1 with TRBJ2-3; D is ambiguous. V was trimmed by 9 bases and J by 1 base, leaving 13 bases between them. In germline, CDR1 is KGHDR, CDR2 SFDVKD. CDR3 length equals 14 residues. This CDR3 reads CATQSAFGTDTQYF. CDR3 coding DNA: TGTGCCACCCAGTCGGCCTTCGGCACAGATACGCAGTATTTT.

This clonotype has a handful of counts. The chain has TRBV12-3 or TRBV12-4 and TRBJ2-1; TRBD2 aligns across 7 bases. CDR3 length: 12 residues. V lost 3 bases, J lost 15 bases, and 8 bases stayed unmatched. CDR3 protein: CASSFSREFPFF. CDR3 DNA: TGTGCCAGCAGTTTCTCGCGGGAGTTCCCGTTCTTC.

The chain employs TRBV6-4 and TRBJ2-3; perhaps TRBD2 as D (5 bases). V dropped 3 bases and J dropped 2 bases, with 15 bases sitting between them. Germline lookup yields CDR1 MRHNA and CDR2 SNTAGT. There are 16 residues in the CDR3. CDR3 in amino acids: CASSESPAAPTDTQYF. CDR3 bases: TGTGCCAGCAGTGAAAGTCCAGCGGCTCCCACAGATACGCAGTATTTT.

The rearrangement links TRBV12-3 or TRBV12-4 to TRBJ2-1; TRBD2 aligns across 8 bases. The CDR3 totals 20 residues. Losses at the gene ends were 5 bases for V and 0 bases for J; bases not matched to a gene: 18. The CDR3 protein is CASSHPGLAGLPSSYNEQFF. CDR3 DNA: TGTGCCAGCAGTCACCCCGGGCTAGCGGGCTTACCTAGCTCCTACAATGAGCAGTTCTTC.

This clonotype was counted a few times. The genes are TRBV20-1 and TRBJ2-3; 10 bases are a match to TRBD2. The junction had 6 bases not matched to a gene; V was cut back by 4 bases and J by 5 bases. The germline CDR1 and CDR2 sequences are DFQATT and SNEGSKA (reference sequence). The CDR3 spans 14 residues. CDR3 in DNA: TGCAGTGCTAAAGCGGGAGGGCCCGGAGATACGCAGTATTTT. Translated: CSAKAGGPGDTQYF.

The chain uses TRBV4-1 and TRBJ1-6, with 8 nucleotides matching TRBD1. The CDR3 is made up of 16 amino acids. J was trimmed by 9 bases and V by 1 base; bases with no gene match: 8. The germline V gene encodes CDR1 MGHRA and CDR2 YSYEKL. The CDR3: CASSQVDRVLISPLHF. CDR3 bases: TGCGCCAGCAGCCAAGTGGACAGGGTATTGATTTCACCCCTCCACTTT.

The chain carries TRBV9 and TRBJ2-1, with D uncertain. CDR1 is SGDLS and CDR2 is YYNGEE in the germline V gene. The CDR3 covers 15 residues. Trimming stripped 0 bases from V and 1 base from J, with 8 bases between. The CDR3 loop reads CASSVALPSYNEQFF. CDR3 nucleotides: TGTGCCAGCAGCGTAGCACTACCTTCCTACAATGAGCAGTTCTTC.

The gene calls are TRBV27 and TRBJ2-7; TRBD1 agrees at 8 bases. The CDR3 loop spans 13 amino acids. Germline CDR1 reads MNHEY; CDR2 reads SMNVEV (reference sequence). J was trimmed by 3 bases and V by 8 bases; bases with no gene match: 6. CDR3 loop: CASGYTGGYEQYF. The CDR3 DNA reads TGTGCCAGCGGGTATACAGGGGGCTACGAGCAGTACTTC.

In nucleotides, the CDR3 is TGTGCCTCACGGACTAGCGGGGGGAAAGAGACCCAGTACTTC. This translates into CASRTSGGKETQYF. The J gene is TRBJ2-5, the V gene TRBV2; 14 bases agree with TRBD2. Trimming took 11 bases from V and 3 from J; bases not matched to a gene: 5. The CDR3 sequence is 14 residues long. Germline CDR1 is SNHLY and CDR2 is FYNNEI.

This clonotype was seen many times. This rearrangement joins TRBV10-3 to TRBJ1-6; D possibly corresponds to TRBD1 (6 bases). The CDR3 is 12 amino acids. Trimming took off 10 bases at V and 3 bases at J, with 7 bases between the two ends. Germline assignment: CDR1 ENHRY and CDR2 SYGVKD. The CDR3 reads CATRGYNSPLHF. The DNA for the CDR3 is TGTGCCACCAGGGGCTATAATTCACCCCTCCACTTT.

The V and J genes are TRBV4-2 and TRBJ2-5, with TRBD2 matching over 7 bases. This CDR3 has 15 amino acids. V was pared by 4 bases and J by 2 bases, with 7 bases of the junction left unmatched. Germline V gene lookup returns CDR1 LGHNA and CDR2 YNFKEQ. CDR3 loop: CASSPGTTVQETQYF. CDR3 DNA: TGTGCCAGCAGCCCGGGGACTACCGTTCAAGAGACCCAGTACTTC.

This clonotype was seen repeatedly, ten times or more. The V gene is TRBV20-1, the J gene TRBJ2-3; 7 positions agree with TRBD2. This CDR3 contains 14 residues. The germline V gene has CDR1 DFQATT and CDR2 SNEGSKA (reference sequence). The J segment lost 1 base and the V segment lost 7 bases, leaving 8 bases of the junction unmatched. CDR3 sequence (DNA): TGCAGTGTTTACCAGAGCGGGGGCACAGATACGCAGTATTTT. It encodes CSVYQSGGTDTQYF.

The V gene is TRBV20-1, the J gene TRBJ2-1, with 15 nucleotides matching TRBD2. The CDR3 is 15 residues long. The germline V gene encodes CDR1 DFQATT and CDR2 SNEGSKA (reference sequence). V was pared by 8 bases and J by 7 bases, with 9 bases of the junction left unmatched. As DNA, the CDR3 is TGCAGTACTATGGACGGGACTAGCGGGGGGAATGAGCAGTTCTTC. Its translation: CSTMDGTSGGNEQFF.

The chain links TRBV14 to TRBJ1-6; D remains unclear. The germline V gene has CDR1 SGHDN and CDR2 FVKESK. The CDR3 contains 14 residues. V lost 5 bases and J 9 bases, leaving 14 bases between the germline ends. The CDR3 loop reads CASSFRVESSPLHF. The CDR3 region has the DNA TGTGCCAGCAGCTTCCGTGTAGAAAGTTCACCCCTCCACTTT.

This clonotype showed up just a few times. CDR3 sequence: CSARGQGNSYEQYV. The CDR3 nucleotides are TGCAGTGCTAGGGGGCAGGGCAACTCCTACGAGCAGTACGTC. The chain links TRBV20-1 to TRBJ2-7; perhaps TRBD1 as D (5 bases). The length of the CDR3 is 14 residues. Germline CDR1 is DFQATT and CDR2 is SNEGSKA (reference sequence). V shed 3 bases and J shed 0 bases, with 12 bases lying between them.

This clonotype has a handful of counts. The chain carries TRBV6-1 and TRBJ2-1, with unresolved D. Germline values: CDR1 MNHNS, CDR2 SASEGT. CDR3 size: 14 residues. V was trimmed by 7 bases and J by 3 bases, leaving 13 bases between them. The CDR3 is CASKVPGVYNEQFF. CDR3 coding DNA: TGTGCCAGCAAGGTTCCCGGCGTCTACAATGAGCAGTTCTTC.

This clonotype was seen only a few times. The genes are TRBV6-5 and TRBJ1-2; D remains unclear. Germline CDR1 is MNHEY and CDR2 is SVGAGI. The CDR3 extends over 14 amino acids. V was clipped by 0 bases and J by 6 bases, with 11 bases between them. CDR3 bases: TGTGCCAGCAGTTACTCGACACGGGAGAATGGCTACACCTTC. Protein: CASSYSTRENGYTF.

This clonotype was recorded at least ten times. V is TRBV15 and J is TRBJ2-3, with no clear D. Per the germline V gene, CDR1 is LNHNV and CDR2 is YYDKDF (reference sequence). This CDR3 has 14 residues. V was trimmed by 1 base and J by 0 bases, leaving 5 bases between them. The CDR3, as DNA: TGTGCCACCAGCAGAGGATTTAGCACAGATACGCAGTATTTT. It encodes CATSRGFSTDTQYF.

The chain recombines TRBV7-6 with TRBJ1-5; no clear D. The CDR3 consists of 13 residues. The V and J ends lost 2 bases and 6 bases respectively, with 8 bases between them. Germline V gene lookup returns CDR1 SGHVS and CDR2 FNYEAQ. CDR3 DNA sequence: TGTGCCAGCAGCTTATCTTTGCGTCAGCCCCAGCATTTT. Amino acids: CASSLSLRQPQHF.

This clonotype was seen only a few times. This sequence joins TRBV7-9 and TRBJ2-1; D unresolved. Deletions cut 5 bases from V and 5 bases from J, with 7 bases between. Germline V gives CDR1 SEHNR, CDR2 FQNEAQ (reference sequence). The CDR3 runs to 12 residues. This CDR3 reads CASSTKDNEQFF. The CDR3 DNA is TGTGCCAGCAGCACCAAAGACAATGAGCAGTTCTTC. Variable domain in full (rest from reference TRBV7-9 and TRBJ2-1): DTGVSQNPRHKITKRGQNVTFRCDPISEHNRLYWYRQTLGQGPEFLTYFQNEAQLEKSRLLSDRFSAERPKGSFSTLEIQRTEQGDSAMYLCASSTKDNEQFFGPGTRLTVL.

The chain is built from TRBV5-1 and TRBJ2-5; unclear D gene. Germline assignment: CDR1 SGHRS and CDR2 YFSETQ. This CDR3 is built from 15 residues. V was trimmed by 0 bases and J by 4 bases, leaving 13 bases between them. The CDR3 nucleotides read TGCGCCAGCAGCTTGGCCGGCGACAAGGGAGAGACCCAGTACTTC. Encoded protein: CASSLAGDKGETQYF.

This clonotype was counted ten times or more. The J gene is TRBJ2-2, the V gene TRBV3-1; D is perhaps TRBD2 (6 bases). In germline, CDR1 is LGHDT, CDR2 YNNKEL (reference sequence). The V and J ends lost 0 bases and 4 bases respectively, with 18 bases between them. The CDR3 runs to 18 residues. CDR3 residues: CASSQEGYGGIGTGELFF. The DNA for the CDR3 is TGTGCCAGCAGCCAAGAAGGCTACGGGGGAATTGGCACCGGGGAGCTGTTTTTT.

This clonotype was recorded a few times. The CDR3 DNA sequence: TGTGCCAGCACCCAGGGTTTCGGGGAGCTGTTTTTT. Amino acids: CASTQGFGELFF. V and J are TRBV6-5 and TRBJ2-2; D possibly corresponds to TRBD1 (5 bases). The length of the CDR3 is 12 residues. Germline CDR1 reads MNHEY; CDR2 reads SVGAGI. V was cut by 7 bases and J by 7 bases, with 10 bases left in between.

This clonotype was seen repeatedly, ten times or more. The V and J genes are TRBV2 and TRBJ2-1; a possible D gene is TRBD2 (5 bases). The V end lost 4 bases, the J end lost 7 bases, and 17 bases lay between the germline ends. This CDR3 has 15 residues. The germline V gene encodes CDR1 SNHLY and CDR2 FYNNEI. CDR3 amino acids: CASSVRTLLENEQFF. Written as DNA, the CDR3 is TGTGCCAGCAGTGTTCGGACTCTCTTGGAGAATGAGCAGTTCTTC.

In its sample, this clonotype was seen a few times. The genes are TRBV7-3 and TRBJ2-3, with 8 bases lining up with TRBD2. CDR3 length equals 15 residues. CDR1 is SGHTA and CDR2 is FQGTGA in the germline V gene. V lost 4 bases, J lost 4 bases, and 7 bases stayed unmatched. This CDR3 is CASSSGSGKSDTQYF. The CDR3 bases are TGTGCCAGCAGCTCAGGTAGCGGGAAGTCAGATACGCAGTATTTT.